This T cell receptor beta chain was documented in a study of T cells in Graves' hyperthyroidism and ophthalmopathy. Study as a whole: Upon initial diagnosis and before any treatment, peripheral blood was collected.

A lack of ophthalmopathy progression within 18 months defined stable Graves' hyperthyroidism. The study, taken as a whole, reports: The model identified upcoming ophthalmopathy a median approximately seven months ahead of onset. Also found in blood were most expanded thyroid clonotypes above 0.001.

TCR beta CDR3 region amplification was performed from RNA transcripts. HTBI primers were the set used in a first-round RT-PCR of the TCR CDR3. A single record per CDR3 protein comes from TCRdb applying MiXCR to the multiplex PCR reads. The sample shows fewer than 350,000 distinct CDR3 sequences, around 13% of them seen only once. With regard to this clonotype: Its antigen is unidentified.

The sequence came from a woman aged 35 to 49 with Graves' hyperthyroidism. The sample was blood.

The chain's CDR3 is CASSVASGRAYNEQYF. The CDR3 DNA reads TGTGCCAGCAGCGTAGCCAGCGGGAGGGCCTACAATGAGCAGTACTTC. The chain recombines TRBV9 with TRBJ2-1; TRBD2 matches 10 bases. Judging by the DNA end, TRBJ2-7 fits better; the J call may be wrong. CDR1 is SGDLS and CDR2 is YYNGEE in the germline V gene. This CDR3 comprises 16 residues.